This TCR beta chain was captured by sequencing in a study of cytomegalovirus exposure and HLA in healthy donors. The CDR3 is made up of 13 amino acids. The germline V gene has CDR1 LGHNA and CDR2 YNFKEQ. V lost 1 base, J lost 5 bases, and 8 bases lay in between. The PCR used 60 Vbeta and 13 Jbeta primers. Assay: immunoSEQ multiplex PCR; the TCRdb copy retains only in-frame clones and omits some. The profile covers 150,000 to 200,000 clones, with approximately 67% appearing a single time and roughly 4% taken by the ten largest. This clone occurred a few times. The rearrangement uses TRBV4-2 and TRBJ1-1, with D possibly being TRBD1 (6 bases). The receptor was derived from a woman aged 18-29 years in good health and CMV-seropositive. Sample: PBMCs. CDR3 nucleotide sequence: TGTGCCAGCAGCCAAGCAGGGGTAACTGAAGCTTTCTTT. It specifies CASSQAGVTEAFF.